This TCR beta chain was sequenced for a study of CD8 T cells in Susac syndrome. Study-level results: Individuals included in the TCR sequencing and HLA analysis were acknowledged by the study to be relatively few in number.

Random hexamers were used to reverse transcribe roughly 0.5 to 1 ug of RNA. Via MiXCR, TCRdb re-called the immunoSEQ multiplex PCR reads, giving one row per CDR3 protein. The top ten clones hold 0.32% of a sample with approximately 90,000 distinct CDR3 sequences, 85% to 95% of them seen once. TEMRA cells were FACS-enriched and CD8+ and CD4+ T cells negatively isolated. From germline, CDR1 is SGHNT and CDR2 YYREEE (reference sequence). Trimming pared 0 bases from V and 6 bases from J, leaving 7 bases between. The CDR3 extends over 12 amino acids. As to this clonotype: The antigen is undetermined.

The sequenced sample consisted of CD8+ T cells from PBMCs. This receptor was identified in a human donor in good health. The chain carries TRBV5-4 and TRBJ2-7; D is perhaps TRBD2 (5 bases). The chain's CDR3 is CASSLGGREQYF. CDR3 nucleotide sequence: TGTGCCAGCAGCTTGGGAGGGCGCGAGCAGTACTTC.